The clone carrying this TCR beta chain has a handful of counts. Its antigen is not identified. This entry belongs to a study of cytomegalovirus exposure and HLA in healthy donors. Per the germline V gene, CDR1 is GTSNPN and CDR2 is SVGIG (reference sequence). CDR3 length: 13 residues. The ends were cut back, 0 bases at V and 5 bases at J, with 10 bases in the middle. Findings and caveats of the study: Available immune exposure information covered CMV serostatus only.

The PCR was carried out with 60 Vbeta primers and 13 Jbeta primers. Original processing notes: In a later analysis, about 12 million of 75 million to 90 million unique beta chains occurred in at least two donors. Produced via immunoSEQ multiplex PCR; TCRdb's table is partial and in-frame only. V and J calls plus clone size are reproduced from that table; the DNA served to infer D and trimming. The sample includes 100,000 to 140,000 clones, around three quarters of them seen just once. The sequenced sample consisted of PBMCs. The clonotype originates from a man aged 25-40 years in good health and CMV-seronegative. The chain carries TRBV30 and TRBJ1-2; D unclear. Here the CDR3 DNA reads TGTGCCTGGAGTGTGAGTTCGGTTTATGGCTACACCTTC. Its protein product is CAWSVSSVYGYTF.